This T cell receptor beta chain is from a study of shared clonotypes between healthy human individuals. Germline CDR1 SQVTM, CDR2 ANQGSEA. With 6 bases removed from V and 5 bases from J, the gap between germline ends came to 14 bases. The CDR3 loop spans 13 amino acids. Assay: immunoSEQ multiplex PCR; the TCRdb copy retains only in-frame clones and omits some. The sample holds around 700,000 clones, roughly 78% seen once. The split of CD4+ cells yielded CD45RA+ naive and CD45RA-negative memory subsets. The sequenced material came from memory CD4+ T cells sorted from blood. As to subset: CD45RA-negative fraction. This chain joins TRBV29-1 and TRBJ2-1; a weak D match, TRBD1 (6 bases). The receptor was isolated from a woman under 40 in good health. The CDR3 sequence: CSVRTDFNNEQFF. The CDR3, as DNA: TGCAGCGTACGGACAGACTTTAACAATGAGCAGTTCTTC.